Below are 8 T cell receptor beta chains sequenced from a single sample in a study of T cell repertoires in cytomegalovirus infection. A single record per CDR3 protein comes from TCRdb applying MiXCR to the reads. The sample records 300,000 to 400,000 distinct CDR3 sequences, approximately 9.5% being singletons. The sequencing sample was made of PBMCs. The source of these receptors is a human donor in good health (CMV status not recorded). Some clones in this sample may be carry-over from other donors' samples.

J is TRBJ2-7 and V is TRBV6-1; tentative D call: TRBD1 (6 bases). The germline V gene encodes CDR1 MNHNS and CDR2 SASEGT. V was shortened by 4 bases and J by 7 bases, with 17 bases between the two germline ends. The CDR3 runs 14 residues. The CDR3 nucleotides read TGTGCCAGCAGTGCCTTTACAGGGTCTCGGGAGCAGTACTTC. Translating it yields CASSAFTGSREQYF.

Comment on this clonotype: One end of the junction does not line up with germline, which may come from a read error. V and J are TRBV28 and TRBJ2-1; D unclear. The CDR3 consists of 12 residues. Germline V gene data show CDR1 as MDHEN and CDR2 as SYDVKM. CDR3 loop: CASSFKGNVQFF. The CDR3 DNA reads TGTGCCAGCAGTTTTAAGGGCAATGTGCAGTTCTTC.

The sample holds many counts of this clonotype. The chain recombines TRBV7-2 with TRBJ2-7, with 8 bases that match TRBD2. The J segment lost 0 bases and the V segment lost 4 bases, leaving 5 bases of the junction unmatched. Germline CDR1 and CDR2: SGHTA and FQGNSA. The CDR3 is 15 residues long. The CDR3 nucleotides are TGTGCCAGCAGCTCAAGCGGGAGCCTCTCCTACGAGCAGTACTTC. Translating gives CASSSSGSLSYEQYF.

This clonotype occurred a few times. The J gene is TRBJ1-1, the V gene TRBV15; D is uncertain. The V end was cut by 3 bases, the J end by 7 bases, with 12 bases between. The CDR3 sequence is 13 residues long. The V gene's germline CDR1 is LNHNV and CDR2 YYDKDF (reference sequence). CDR3 DNA: TGTGCCACCAGCAGCCGGGCCGATTATGAAGCTTTCTTT. It is translated as CATSSRADYEAFF.

The gene calls are TRBV5-1 and TRBJ2-3, with D maybe TRBD1 (6 bases). Trimming cost V 5 bases and J 5 bases, with 15 bases left between them. Germline V gives CDR1 SGHRS, CDR2 YFSETQ. This CDR3 contains 14 residues. CDR3 region: CASSLRQGKDTQYF. CDR3 nucleotide sequence: TGCGCCAGCAGTCTGAGGCAGGGGAAAGATACGCAGTATTTT.

This clonotype came up a few times. The chain recombines TRBV6-5 with TRBJ2-7, with 10 bases aligning to TRBD2. Germline assignment: CDR1 MNHEY and CDR2 SVGAGI. The V and J ends lost 0 bases and 0 bases, in that order; junction bases with no gene match: 2. This CDR3 has 16 residues. This CDR3 is CASSYSTSGASYEQYF. The DNA for the CDR3 is TGTGCCAGCAGTTACTCAACTAGCGGGGCCTCCTACGAGCAGTACTTC.

This clonotype has a count of ten or more. The V gene is TRBV7-2, the J gene TRBJ2-3, with 7 bases aligning to TRBD2. Germline trimming cut 0 bases from V and 6 bases from J; bases unmatched to any gene: 3. The CDR3 loop spans 14 amino acids. Germline values: CDR1 SGHTA, CDR2 FQGNSA. The CDR3 coding sequence is TGTGCCAGCAGCTTAGCAGCGCGGGGGGATACGCAGTATTTT. It encodes CASSLAARGDTQYF.

The chain is built from TRBV27 and TRBJ1-2; TRBD1 might be the D (5 bases). This CDR3 comprises 14 residues. Trimming left V 2 bases short and J 4 bases short, with 11 bases between. Looked up from germline, CDR1 is MNHEY and CDR2 is SMNVEV (reference sequence). In nucleotides, the CDR3 is TGTGCCAGCAGTTTAACCGGGGACGTCTATGGCTACACCTTC. It encodes CASSLTGDVYGYTF.